This T cell receptor beta chain is from a study of OX40 agonist ivuxolimab in advanced cancers. Overall study context: As their treatment, patients were administered ivuxolimab, an agonistic anti-OX40 (CD134) antibody. Notes on the study in general: The study did not work out the antigen specificity of the expanded peripheral T cells.

Clones were sequenced by immunoSEQ multiplex PCR, and TCRdb holds only the in-frame ones, with some missing. Of about 53,000 clones detected, just under 80% appear once; the ten largest clones hold 2% to 2.5%. CDR3 length: 16 residues. The germline V gene has CDR1 SGHVS and CDR2 FQNEAQ. The trim removed 1 base at V and 1 base at J, leaving 6 bases unmatched. Patients were ineligible given autoimmune disease history or systemic immunosuppression. As for this clone: Its specificity is not known.

The origin of this receptor is an adult with an advanced solid tumor such as melanoma, head and neck, liver or kidney cancer. This specimen was CD4+ or CD8+ T cells sorted from blood, taken in a trial of the OX40 agonist ivuxolimab. The chain uses TRBV7-8 and TRBJ2-7; 8 positions match TRBD1. CDR3 sequence: CASSLGTGSFSYEQYF. CDR3 DNA sequence: TGTGCCAGCAGCTTAGGGACAGGGTCCTTTTCCTACGAGCAGTACTTC.